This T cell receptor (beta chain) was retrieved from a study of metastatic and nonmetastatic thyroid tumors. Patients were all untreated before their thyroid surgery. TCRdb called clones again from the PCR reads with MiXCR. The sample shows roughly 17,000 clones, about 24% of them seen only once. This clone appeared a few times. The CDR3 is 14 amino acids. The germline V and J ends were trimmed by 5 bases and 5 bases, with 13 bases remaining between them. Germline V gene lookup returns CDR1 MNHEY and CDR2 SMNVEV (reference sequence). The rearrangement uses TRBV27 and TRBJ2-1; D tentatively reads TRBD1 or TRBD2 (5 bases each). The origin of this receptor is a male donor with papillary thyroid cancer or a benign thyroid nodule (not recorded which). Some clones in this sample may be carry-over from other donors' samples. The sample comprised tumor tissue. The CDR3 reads CASSEWGNHNEQFF. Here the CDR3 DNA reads TGTGCCAGCAGTGAGTGGGGGAACCACAATGAGCAGTTCTTC.